The 6 T cell receptor beta chains below were found in one sample sequenced in a study of Graves' ophthalmopathy and Graves' hyperthyroidism. For repertoire sequencing, the TCR beta CDR3 regions were amplified from RNA transcripts. In the first round, RT-PCR was carried out with HTBI primers, and a multiplex PCR formed the second round. TCRdb reprocessed the multiplex PCR reads via MiXCR and lists one record per CDR3 protein. The sample comprises over 11,000 distinct CDR3 sequences, roughly 45% of which are singletons, and around 50% rests with the top ten. The sample was peripheral blood. The origin of the receptors is a woman aged 25 to 39 with Graves' ophthalmopathy.

This clonotype was counted at least ten times. The chain carries TRBV20-1 and TRBJ2-5; the D gene is possibly TRBD2 (5 bases). Germline V gene lookup returns CDR1 DFQATT and CDR2 SNEGSKA (reference sequence). The CDR3 contains 13 residues. V lost 6 bases and J lost 0, with 11 bases in between. The CDR3 region is CSALGGYQETQYF. CDR3 sequence (DNA): TGCAGTGCCCTCGGCGGGTACCAAGAGACCCAGTACTTC.

The chain uses TRBV29-1 and TRBJ2-1; D remains unclear. Trimming shortened V by 5 bases and J by 9 bases, and 11 bases separated the two germline ends. The CDR3 sequence is 11 residues long. The germline gives CDR1 SQVTM, CDR2 ANQGSEA. Here the CDR3 reads CSVYQSIEQFF. The CDR3 DNA is TGCAGCGTTTATCAGTCGATTGAGCAGTTCTTC.

The chain has TRBV6-1 and TRBJ2-3; the match to TRBD1 covers 7 bases. Germline assignment: CDR1 MNHNS and CDR2 SASEGT. Trimming cost V 3 bases and J 1 base; bases outside gene matches: 4. The CDR3 is made up of 15 amino acids. CDR3 coding DNA: TGTGCCAGCAGTGACGGGGACAGCGGCACAGATACGCAGTATTTT. Its translation: CASSDGDSGTDTQYF.

This clonotype is categorized as medium-sized. The chain uses TRBV10-3 and TRBJ2-5; D may be TRBD1 (6 bases). This CDR3 region has 15 residues. Germline CDR1 is ENHRY and CDR2 is SYGVKD. Trimming left V 0 bases short and J 3 bases short, with 11 bases between. CDR3 loop: CAISESSQGEETQYF. The CDR3 DNA reads as TGTGCCATCAGTGAGTCATCACAGGGCGAAGAGACCCAGTACTTC.

As for this clonotype: This CDR3 fails to terminate in the conserved phenylalanine or tryptophan, so it likely reflects a read error. This chain connects TRBV20-1 to TRBJ2-1, with 12 bases matching TRBD2. The CDR3 totals 14 residues. Germline V gene lookup returns CDR1 DFQATT and CDR2 SNEGSKA (reference sequence). The CDR3 here is CSSETSGRFNEQFL. DNA of the CDR3: TGCAGCTCCGAGACTAGCGGGAGATTCAATGAGCAGTTCCTC.

This chain connects TRBV2 to TRBJ2-7, with D possibly matching TRBD1 (6 bases). The CDR3 spans 13 residues. Germline loops: CDR1 SNHLY, CDR2 FYNNEI. Trimming left V 4 bases short and J 4 bases short, with 11 bases between. The CDR3 region has the DNA TGTGCCAGCAGTGGTGGGACAATTTACGAGCAGTACTTC. This gives the protein CASSGGTIYEQYF.